This TCR beta chain was sequenced in a study of cytomegalovirus exposure and HLA in healthy donors. As for this clone: Its cognate antigen is unknown.

Study results and caveats: Available immune exposure information covered CMV serostatus only. Specificity of three CMV-associated chains for CMV antigens was verified in vitro.

V trimming: 2 bases; J trimming: 9 bases; junction bases outside the gene matches: 12. CDR3 length: 16 residues. The germline CDR1 and CDR2 sequences are GTSNPN and SVGIG (reference sequence). A multiplex PCR was run with 60 Vbeta primers and 13 Jbeta primers. This table comes from immunoSEQ multiplex PCR, and its TCRdb copy is limited to in-frame clones, with some not included. Altogether about 94,000 clones are present, just under 80% being singletons, with the ten largest covering 3.8%. Material for sequencing was PBMCs. The gene calls are TRBV30 and TRBJ1-6; 8 nucleotides agree with TRBD1. This TCR was recovered from a woman aged 35 to 49 in good health and CMV-seronegative. The CDR3 sequence: CAWSPGQGRSISPLHF. In DNA form, the CDR3 reads TGTGCCTGGAGTCCAGGACAGGGAAGGTCGATTTCACCCCTCCACTTT.